This TCR beta chain was captured in a study of ipilimumab plus nivolumab after autologous stem cell transplantation. For the study at large: Myeloma cases were transplant-naive high-risk or relapsed within 3 years post first autologous transplant.

Starting 14 to 28 days after autologous transplant, ipilimumab 1 mg/kg was given. Dosing: nivolumab 3 mg/kg IV, weeks 1, 4, 7, 10, then every two weeks to week 26. Points from the study as a whole: TCR repertoire, Treg phenotype and gut microbiota reportedly support more study of this approach.

V lost 4 bases to trimming and J lost 6 bases, with 10 bases between them. CDR1 is SGDLS and CDR2 is YYNGEE in the germline V gene. The CDR3 is made up of 13 amino acids. This table comes from immunoSEQ multiplex PCR, and its TCRdb copy is limited to in-frame clones, with some not included. This table has some 40,000 clones, more than 85% appearing once. Worth noting for this clone: Its matching antigen is unknown.

This clonotype was sampled from a male donor with multiple myeloma. V usage is TRBV9 and J usage is TRBJ2-2, with D unresolved. This sample comprised PBMCs, obtained in a trial of ipilimumab plus nivolumab as post-transplant consolidation. This CDR3 is CASSPRVAGELFF. CDR3 in DNA: TGTGCCAGCAGCCCCCGGGTGGCCGGGGAGCTGTTTTTT. The full variable domain, completed using reference TRBV9 and TRBJ2-2, is DSGVTQTPKHLITATGQRVTLRCSPRSGDLSVYWYQQSLDQGLQFLIQYYNGEERAKGNILERFSAQQFPDLHSELNLSSLELGDSALYFCASSPRVAGELFFGEGSRLTVL.